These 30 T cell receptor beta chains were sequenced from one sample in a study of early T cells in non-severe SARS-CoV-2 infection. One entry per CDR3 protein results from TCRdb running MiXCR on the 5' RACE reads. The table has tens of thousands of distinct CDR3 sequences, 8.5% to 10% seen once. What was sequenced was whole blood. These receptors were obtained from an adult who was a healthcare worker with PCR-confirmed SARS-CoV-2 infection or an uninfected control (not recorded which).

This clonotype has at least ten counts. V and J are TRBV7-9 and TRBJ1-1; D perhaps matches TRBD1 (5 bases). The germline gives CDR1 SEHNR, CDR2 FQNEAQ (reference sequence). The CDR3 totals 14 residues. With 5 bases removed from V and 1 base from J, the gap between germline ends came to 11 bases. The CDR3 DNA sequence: TGTGCCAGCAGCCGGGACGGACCGAACACTGAAGCTTTCTTT. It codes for CASSRDGPNTEAFF. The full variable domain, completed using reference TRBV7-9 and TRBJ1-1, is DTGVSQNPRHKITKRGQNVTFRCDPISEHNRLYWYRQTLGQGPEFLTYFQNEAQLEKSRLLSDRFSAERPKGSFSTLEIQRTEQGDSAMYLCASSRDGPNTEAFFGQGTRLTVV.

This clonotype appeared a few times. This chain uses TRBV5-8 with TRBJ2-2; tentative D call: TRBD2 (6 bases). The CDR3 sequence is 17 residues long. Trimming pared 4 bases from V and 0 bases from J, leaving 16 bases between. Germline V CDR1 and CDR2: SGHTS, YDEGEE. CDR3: CASSPERAGTNTGELFF. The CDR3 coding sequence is TGTGCCAGCAGCCCCGAGCGGGCAGGAACGAACACCGGGGAGCTGTTTTTT.

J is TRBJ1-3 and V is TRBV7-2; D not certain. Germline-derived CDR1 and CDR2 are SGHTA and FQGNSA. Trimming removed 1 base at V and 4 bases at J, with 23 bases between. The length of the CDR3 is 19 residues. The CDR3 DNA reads TGTGCCAGCAGCTTAGTAGCGGTATCCATGGGTCAAAGCGGAAACACCATATATTTT. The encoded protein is CASSLVAVSMGQSGNTIYF.

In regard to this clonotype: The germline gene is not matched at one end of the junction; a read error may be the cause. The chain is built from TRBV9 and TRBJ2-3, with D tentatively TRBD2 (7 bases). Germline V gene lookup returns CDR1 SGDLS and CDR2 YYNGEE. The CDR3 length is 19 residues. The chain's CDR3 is CASSGLSGGRGGSTVTQYF. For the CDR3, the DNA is TGTGCCAGCAGCGGATTATCTGGGGGCAGGGGAGGGAGCACAGTTACGCAGTATTTT.

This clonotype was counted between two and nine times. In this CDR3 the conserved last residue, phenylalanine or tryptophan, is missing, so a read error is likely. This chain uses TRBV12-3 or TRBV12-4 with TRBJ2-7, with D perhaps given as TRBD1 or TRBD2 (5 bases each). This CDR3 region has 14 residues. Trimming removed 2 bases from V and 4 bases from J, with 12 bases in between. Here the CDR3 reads CASSLTGTQYEQYS. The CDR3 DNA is TGTGCCAGCAGTTTAACGGGGACCCAGTACGAGCAGTACTCC.

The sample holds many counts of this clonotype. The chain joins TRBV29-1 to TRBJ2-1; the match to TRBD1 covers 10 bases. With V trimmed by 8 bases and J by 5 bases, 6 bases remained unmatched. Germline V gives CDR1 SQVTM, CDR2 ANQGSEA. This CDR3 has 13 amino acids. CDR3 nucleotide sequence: TGCAGCTGTGACAGGGGGCGTCACAATGAGCAGTTCTTC. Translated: CSCDRGRHNEQFF.

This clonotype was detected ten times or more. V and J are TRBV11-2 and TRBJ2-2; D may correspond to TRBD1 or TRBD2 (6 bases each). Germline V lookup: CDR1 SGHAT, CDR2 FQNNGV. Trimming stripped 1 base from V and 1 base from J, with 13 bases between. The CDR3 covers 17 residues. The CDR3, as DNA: TGTGCCAGCAGCTTAGCGTGGGCGGGACAGAACACCGGGGAGCTGTTTTTT. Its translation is CASSLAWAGQNTGELFF.

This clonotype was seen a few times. The CDR3 nucleotides are TGTGCCAGCGACAGGGCTATTATGAACACTGAAGCTTTCTTT. The encoded protein is CASDRAIMNTEAFF. The gene calls are TRBV6-1 and TRBJ1-1; TRBD1 matches 7 bases. Unmatched junction bases numbered 6, after V lost 8 bases and J lost 0 bases. Per the germline V gene, CDR1 is MNHNS and CDR2 is SASEGT. The CDR3 consists of 14 residues.

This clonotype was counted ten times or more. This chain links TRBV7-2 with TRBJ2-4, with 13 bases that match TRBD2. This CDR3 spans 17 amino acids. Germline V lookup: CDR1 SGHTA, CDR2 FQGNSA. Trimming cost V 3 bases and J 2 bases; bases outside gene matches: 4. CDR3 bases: TGTGCCAGCAGCTTTACTAGCGGGGGGGCAACCAAAAACATTCAGTACTTC. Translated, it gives CASSFTSGGATKNIQYF. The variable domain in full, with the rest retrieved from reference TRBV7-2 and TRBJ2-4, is GAGVSQSPSNKVTEKGKDVELRCDPISGHTALYWYRQSLGQGLEFLIYFQGNSAPDKSGLPSDRFSAERTGGSVSTLTIQRTQQEDSAVYLCASSFTSGGATKNIQYFGAGTRLSVL.

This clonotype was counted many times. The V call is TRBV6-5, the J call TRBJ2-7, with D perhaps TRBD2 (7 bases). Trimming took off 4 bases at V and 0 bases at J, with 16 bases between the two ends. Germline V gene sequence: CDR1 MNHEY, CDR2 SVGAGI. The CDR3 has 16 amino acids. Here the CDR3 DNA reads TGTGCCAGCAGTTTGGTGGGCGGGGGCAGCTCCTACGAGCAGTACTTC. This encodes CASSLVGGGSSYEQYF.

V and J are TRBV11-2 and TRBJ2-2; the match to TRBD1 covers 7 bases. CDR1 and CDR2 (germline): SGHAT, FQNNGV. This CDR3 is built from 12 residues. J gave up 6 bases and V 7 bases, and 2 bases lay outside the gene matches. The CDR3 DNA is TGTGCCAGCACCACAGGGGCCGGGGAGCTGTTTTTT. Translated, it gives CASTTGAGELFF.

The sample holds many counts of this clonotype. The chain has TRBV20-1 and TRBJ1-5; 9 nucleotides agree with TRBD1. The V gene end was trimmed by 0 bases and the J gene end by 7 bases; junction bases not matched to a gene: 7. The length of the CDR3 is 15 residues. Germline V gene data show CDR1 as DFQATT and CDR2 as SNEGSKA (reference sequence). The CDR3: CSARDMGTGSQPQHF. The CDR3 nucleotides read TGCAGTGCTAGAGATATGGGGACAGGGAGCCAGCCCCAGCATTTT.

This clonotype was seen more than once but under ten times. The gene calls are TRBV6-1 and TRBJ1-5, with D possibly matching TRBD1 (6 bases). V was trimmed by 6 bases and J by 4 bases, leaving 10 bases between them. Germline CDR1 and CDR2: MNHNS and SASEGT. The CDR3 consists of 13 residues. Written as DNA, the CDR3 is TGTGCCAGCAGGGGGGGCAGAAATCAGCCCCAGCATTTT. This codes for CASRGGRNQPQHF.

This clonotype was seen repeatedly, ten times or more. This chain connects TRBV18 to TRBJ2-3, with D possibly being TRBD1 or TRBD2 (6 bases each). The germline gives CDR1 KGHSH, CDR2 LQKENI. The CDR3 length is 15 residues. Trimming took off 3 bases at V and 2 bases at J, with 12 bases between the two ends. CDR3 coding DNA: TGTGCCAGCTCACCGGGGGGCAGAAACACAGATACGCAGTATTTT. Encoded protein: CASSPGGRNTDTQYF.

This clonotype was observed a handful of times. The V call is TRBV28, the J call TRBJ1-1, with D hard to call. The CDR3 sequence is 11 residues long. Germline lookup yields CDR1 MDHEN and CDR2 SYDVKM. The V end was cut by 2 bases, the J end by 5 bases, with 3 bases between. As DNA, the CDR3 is TGTGCCAGCAGTTTAGAGACTGAAGCTTTCTTT. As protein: CASSLETEAFF.

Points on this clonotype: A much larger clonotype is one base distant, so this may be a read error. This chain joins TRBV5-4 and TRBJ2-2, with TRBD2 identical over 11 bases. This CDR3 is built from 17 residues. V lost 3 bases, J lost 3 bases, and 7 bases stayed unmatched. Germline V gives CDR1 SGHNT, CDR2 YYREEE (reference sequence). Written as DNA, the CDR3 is TGTGCCAGCAGCTCCGAACTAGCGGGGGCGGACACCGGGGAGCTGTTTTTT. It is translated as CASSSELAGADTGELFF. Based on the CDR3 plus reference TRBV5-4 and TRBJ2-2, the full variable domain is ETGVTQSPTHLIKTRGQQVTLRCSSQSGHNTVSWYQQALGQGPQFIFQYYREEENGRGNFPPRFSGLQFPNYSSELNVNALELDDSALYLCASSSELAGADTGELFFGEGSRLTVL.

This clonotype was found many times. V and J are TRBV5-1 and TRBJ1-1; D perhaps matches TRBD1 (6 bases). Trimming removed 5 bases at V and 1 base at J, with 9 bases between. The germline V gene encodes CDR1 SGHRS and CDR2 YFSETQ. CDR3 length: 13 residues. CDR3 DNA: TGCGCCAGCAGACTGGGACAGAACACTGAAGCTTTCTTT. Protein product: CASRLGQNTEAFF.

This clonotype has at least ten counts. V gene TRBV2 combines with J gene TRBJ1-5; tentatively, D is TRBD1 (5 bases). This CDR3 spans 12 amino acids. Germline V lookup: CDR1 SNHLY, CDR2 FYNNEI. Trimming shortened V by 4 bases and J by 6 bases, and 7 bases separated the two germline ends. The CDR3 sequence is CASSAGTQPQHF. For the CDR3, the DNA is TGTGCCAGCAGTGCGGGGACTCAGCCCCAGCATTTT. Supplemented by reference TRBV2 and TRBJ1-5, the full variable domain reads EPEVTQTPSHQVTQMGQEVILRCVPISNHLYFYWYRQILGQKVEFLVSFYNNEISEKSEIFDDQFSVERPDGSNFTLKIRSTKLEDSAMYFCASSAGTQPQHFGDGTRLSIL.

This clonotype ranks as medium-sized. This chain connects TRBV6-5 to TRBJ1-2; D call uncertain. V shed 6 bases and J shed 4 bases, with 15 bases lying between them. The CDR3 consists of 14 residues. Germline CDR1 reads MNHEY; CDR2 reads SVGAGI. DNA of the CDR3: TGTGCCAGCAGCAAAACTTCCGGTCCCTATGGCTACACCTTC. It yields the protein CASSKTSGPYGYTF.

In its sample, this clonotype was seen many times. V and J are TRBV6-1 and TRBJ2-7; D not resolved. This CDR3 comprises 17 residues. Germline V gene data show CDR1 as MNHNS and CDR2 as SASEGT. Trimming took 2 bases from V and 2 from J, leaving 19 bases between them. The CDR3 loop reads CASSETQALLVPYEQYF. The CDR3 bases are TGTGCCAGCAGTGAAACTCAGGCTCTTCTGGTCCCCTACGAGCAGTACTTC.

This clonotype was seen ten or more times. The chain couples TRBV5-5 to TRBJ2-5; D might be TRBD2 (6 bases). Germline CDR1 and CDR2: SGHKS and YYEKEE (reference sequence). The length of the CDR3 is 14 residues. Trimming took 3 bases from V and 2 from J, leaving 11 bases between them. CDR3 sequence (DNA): TGTGCCAGCAGCTCGGGACTGCGGCAAGAGACCCAGTACTTC. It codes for CASSSGLRQETQYF.

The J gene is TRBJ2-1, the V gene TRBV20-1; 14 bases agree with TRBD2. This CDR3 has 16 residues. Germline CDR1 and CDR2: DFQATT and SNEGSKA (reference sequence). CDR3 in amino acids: CSPGTSGGGLYNEQFF. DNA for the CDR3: TGCAGCCCCGGGACTAGCGGGGGTGGTCTTTACAATGAGCAGTTCTTC.

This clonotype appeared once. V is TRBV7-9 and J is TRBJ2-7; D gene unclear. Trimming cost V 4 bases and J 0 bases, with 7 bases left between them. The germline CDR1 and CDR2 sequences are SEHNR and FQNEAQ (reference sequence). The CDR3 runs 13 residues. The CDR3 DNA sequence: TGTGCCAGCAGCTCCCAATACTCCTACGAGCAGTACTTC. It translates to CASSSQYSYEQYF.

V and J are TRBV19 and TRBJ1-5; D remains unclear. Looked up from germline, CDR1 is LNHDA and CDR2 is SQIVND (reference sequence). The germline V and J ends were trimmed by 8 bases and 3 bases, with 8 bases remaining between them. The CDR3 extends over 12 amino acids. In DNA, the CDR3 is TGTGCCAGTCGCACCTTCAATCAGCCCCAGCATTTT. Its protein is CASRTFNQPQHF.

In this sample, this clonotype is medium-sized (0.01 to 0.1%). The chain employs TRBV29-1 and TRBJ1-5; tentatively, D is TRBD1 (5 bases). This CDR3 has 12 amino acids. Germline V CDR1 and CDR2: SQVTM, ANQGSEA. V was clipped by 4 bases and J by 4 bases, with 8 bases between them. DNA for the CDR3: TGCAGCGTTGCGGGGGATAATCAGCCCCAGCATTTT. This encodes CSVAGDNQPQHF.

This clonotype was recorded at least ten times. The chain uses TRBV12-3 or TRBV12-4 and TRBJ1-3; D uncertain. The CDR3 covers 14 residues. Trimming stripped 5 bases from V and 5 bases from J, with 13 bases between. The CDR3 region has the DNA TGTGCCAGCAGTCTCTGGACTGGCAGAAACACCATATATTTT. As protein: CASSLWTGRNTIYF.

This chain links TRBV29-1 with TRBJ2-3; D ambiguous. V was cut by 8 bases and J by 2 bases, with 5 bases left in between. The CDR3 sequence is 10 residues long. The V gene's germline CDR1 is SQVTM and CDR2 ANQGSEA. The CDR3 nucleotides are TGCAGCATATACACAGATACGCAGTATTTT. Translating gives CSIYTDTQYF.

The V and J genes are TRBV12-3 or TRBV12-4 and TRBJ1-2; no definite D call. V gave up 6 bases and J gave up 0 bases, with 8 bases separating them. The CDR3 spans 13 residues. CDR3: CASRDGTNYGYTF. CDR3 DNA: TGTGCCAGCAGGGATGGGACTAACTATGGCTACACCTTC.

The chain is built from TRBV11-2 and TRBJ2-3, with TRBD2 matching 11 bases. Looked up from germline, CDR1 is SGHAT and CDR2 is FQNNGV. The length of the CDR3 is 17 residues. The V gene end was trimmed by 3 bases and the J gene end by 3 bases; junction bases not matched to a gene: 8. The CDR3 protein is CASSLGSLAGGTDTQYF. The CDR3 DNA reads TGTGCCAGCAGCTTGGGTTCCCTAGCGGGAGGTACAGATACGCAGTATTTT.

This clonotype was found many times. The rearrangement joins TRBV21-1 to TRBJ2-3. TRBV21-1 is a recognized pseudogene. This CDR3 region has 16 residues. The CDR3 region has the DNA TGTGCCAGCAGCAAAAACGATCCGTCTAGCACAGATACGCAGTATTTT. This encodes CASSKNDPSSTDTQYF.